The 29 T cell receptor beta chains below were found in one sample sequenced in a study of OX40 agonist ivuxolimab in advanced cancers. Receptors were amplified or captured by the immunoSEQ multiplex PCR assay. In TCRdb, the immuneACCESS table is reduced to in-frame sequences with V and J assigned. These tables do not hold every clone; where another copy was compared, an unresolved V gene accounts for under half, and the others remain unexplained. This sample gives around 53,000 clones in total; about four fifths of them show up just once. Roughly 0.6% of the sample is in the top ten clones. The sample was CD4+ or CD8+ T cells sorted from blood, taken in a trial of the OX40 agonist ivuxolimab. Source of these receptors: an adult with an advanced solid tumor such as melanoma, head and neck, liver or kidney cancer.

V usage is TRBV4-2 and J usage is TRBJ2-2; D not certain. V was pared by 1 base and J by 4 bases, with 16 bases between. Per the germline V gene, CDR1 is LGHNA and CDR2 is YNFKEQ. CDR3 size: 17 residues. As DNA, the CDR3 is TGTGCCAGCAGCCAAGTATGGCGGACCCAATCCACCGGGGAGCTGTTTTTT. This translates into CASSQVWRTQSTGELFF.

This chain links TRBV6-1 with TRBJ1-2; 10 bases fit TRBD1. With V trimmed by 4 bases and J by 4 bases, 6 bases remained unmatched. Germline V gives CDR1 MNHNS, CDR2 SASEGT. CDR3 length: 15 residues. CDR3 loop: CASSGSGTGVYGYTF. The CDR3 DNA reads TGTGCCAGCAGTGGATCCGGGACAGGGGTCTATGGCTACACCTTC.

The J gene is TRBJ2-7, the V gene TRBV21-1; the table's D call, TRBD2, has no DNA check behind it. TRBV21-1 is a listed pseudogene. This CDR3 is 18 amino acids long. As DNA, the CDR3 is TGTGCCAGCTCCCCGGGAGGGGCGGGGCGGGAGAAGGTAGGCGAGCAGTACTTC. This codes for CASSPGGAGREKVGEQYF.

The chain carries TRBV7-9 and TRBJ2-7; TRBD1 matches at 10 bases. The CDR3 contains 16 residues. Germline CDR1 SEHNR, CDR2 FQNEAQ (reference sequence). V shed 6 bases and J 1 base; nucleotides not matched to a gene: 9. The CDR3 nucleotides are TGTGCCAGCAGGACTCGCGAGGACAGGGGGTCCTACGAGCAGTACTTC. The encoded protein is CASRTREDRGSYEQYF.

J is TRBJ2-3 and V is TRBV4-2; D is undetermined. V was clipped by 3 bases and J by 4 bases, with 11 bases between them. CDR1 and CDR2 from the germline V gene are LGHNA and YNFKEQ. The CDR3 consists of 14 residues. The DNA of the CDR3 is TGTGCCAGCAGCCAGCCTCAAAGTGCAGATACGCAGTATTTT. Translation gives CASSQPQSADTQYF.

The rearrangement joins TRBV2 to TRBJ2-1; TRBD2 agrees at 8 bases. In germline, CDR1 is SNHLY, CDR2 FYNNEI. The CDR3 contains 16 residues. V lost 4 bases and J lost 7; bases outside the gene matches: 12. The CDR3 sequence: CASSGGTSRFENEQFF. CDR3 coding DNA: TGTGCCAGCAGTGGGGGGACTAGTCGGTTCGAGAATGAGCAGTTCTTC. The complete variable domain, with remaining parts taken from reference TRBV2 and TRBJ2-1, reads EPEVTQTPSHQVTQMGQEVILRCVPISNHLYFYWYRQILGQKVEFLVSFYNNEISEKSEIFDDQFSVERPDGSNFTLKIRSTKLEDSAMYFCASSGGTSRFENEQFFGPGTRLTVL.

The genes are TRBV19 and TRBJ2-5, with 8 bases aligning to TRBD1. Germline CDR1 LNHDA, CDR2 SQIVND (reference sequence). The CDR3 loop spans 14 amino acids. The ends lost 7 bases at V and 7 bases at J; junction bases unmatched: 11. In DNA form, the CDR3 reads TGTGCCAGTAACCCGACAGGGGAGGTAGGGACCCAGTACTTC. Amino acids: CASNPTGEVGTQYF.

The rearrangement links TRBV2 to TRBJ1-6, with 8 bases lining up with TRBD1. This CDR3 is built from 16 residues. V lost 4 bases, J lost 5 bases, and 7 bases stayed unmatched. In germline, CDR1 is SNHLY, CDR2 FYNNEI. CDR3 DNA: TGTGCCAGCAGTGCTTCCGGGACAGGCCATAATTCACCCCTCCACTTT. Translated: CASSASGTGHNSPLHF. Together with reference TRBV2 and TRBJ1-6, the CDR3 gives the full variable domain: EPEVTQTPSHQVTQMGQEVILRCVPISNHLYFYWYRQILGQKVEFLVSFYNNEISEKSEIFDDQFSVERPDGSNFTLKIRSTKLEDSAMYFCASSASGTGHNSPLHFGNGTRLTVT.

The V call is TRBV28, the J call TRBJ1-6; 7 bases are a match to TRBD1. The CDR3 runs 16 residues. Germline CDR1 MDHEN, CDR2 SYDVKM. The V segment lost 5 bases and the J segment 13 bases; nucleotides outside the gene matches: 17. CDR3 nucleotide sequence: TGTGCCAGCAGTACCCCGGGACAGCGGGTTTTCCACCCCCTCCACTTT. As protein: CASSTPGQRVFHPLHF.

The rearrangement uses TRBV28 and TRBJ1-2, with TRBD1 matching over 8 bases. The CDR3 totals 15 residues. From germline, CDR1 is MDHEN and CDR2 SYDVKM. The J segment lost 4 bases and the V segment lost 4 bases, leaving 8 bases of the junction unmatched. The CDR3 DNA is TGTGCCAGCAGTTACCGGGACAGGAGAGTCTATGGCTACACCTTC. Residues: CASSYRDRRVYGYTF.

DNA of the CDR3: TGCGCCAGCAGCCAAGGGTACTTCCAAGAGACCCAGTACTTC. As protein: CASSQGYFQETQYF. The chain combines TRBV4-1 with TRBJ2-5; D remains ambiguous. Germline-derived CDR1 and CDR2 are MGHRA and YSYEKL. V was trimmed by 1 base and J by 1 base, leaving 7 bases between them. This CDR3 spans 14 amino acids.

The V gene is TRBV9, the J gene TRBJ2-1, with 7 bases aligning to TRBD2. CDR1 and CDR2 from the germline V gene are SGDLS and YYNGEE. The CDR3 sequence is 15 residues long. J lost 1 base, V lost 0 bases, and 1 base had no gene match. In nucleotides, the CDR3 is TGTGCCAGCAGCGTAGGACTAGCTTCCTACAATGAGCAGTTCTTC. Amino acids: CASSVGLASYNEQFF.

The chain uses TRBV7-2 and TRBJ1-1; D may be TRBD1 (5 bases). The CDR3 sequence is 15 residues long. The V gene lost 5 bases and the J gene lost 1 base, with 14 bases spanning the gap. Germline values: CDR1 SGHTA, CDR2 FQGNSA. The CDR3, as DNA: TGTGCCAGCAGCCCCAATGGGGGGAAGAACACTGAAGCTTTCTTT. Protein sequence: CASSPNGGKNTEAFF.

V gene TRBV18 combines with J gene TRBJ2-2; 7 nucleotides line up with TRBD1. V gave up 1 base and J gave up 2 bases; unmatched junction bases: 4. Germline V gene lookup returns CDR1 KGHSH and CDR2 LQKENI. The CDR3 loop spans 16 amino acids. CDR3 residues: CASSPREGGNTGELFF. The CDR3, as DNA: TGTGCCAGCTCACCACGGGAAGGGGGCAACACCGGGGAGCTGTTTTTT.

This chain links TRBV5-4 with TRBJ1-1; D call uncertain. The CDR3 is made up of 12 amino acids. Germline lookup yields CDR1 SGHNT and CDR2 YYREEE (reference sequence). V lost 0 bases and J 6 bases, leaving 6 bases between the germline ends. CDR3: CASSLGLSEAFF. CDR3 coding DNA: TGTGCCAGCAGCTTGGGGCTTTCTGAAGCTTTCTTT.

This chain joins TRBV7-8 and TRBJ2-7; D possibly corresponds to TRBD2 (6 bases). V lost 0 bases and J 6 bases, leaving 24 bases between the germline ends. The germline gives CDR1 SGHVS, CDR2 FQNEAQ. The CDR3 covers 18 residues. The chain's CDR3 is CASSLAPGTPTRVFEQYF. The DNA for the CDR3 is TGTGCCAGCAGCTTAGCGCCGGGGACTCCAACTCGGGTTTTCGAGCAGTACTTC.

The V gene is TRBV27, the J gene TRBJ2-7; TRBD1 matches at 7 bases. This CDR3 is built from 16 residues. The trim removed 4 bases at V and 2 bases at J, leaving 11 bases unmatched. Germline assignment: CDR1 MNHEY and CDR2 SMNVEV (reference sequence). CDR3 amino acids: CASSSRGQLGTYEQYF. The CDR3 DNA reads TGTGCCAGCAGTTCAAGGGGGCAACTAGGGACCTACGAGCAGTACTTC.

CDR3 sequence (DNA): TGTGCCAGCAGCTTGATGGGTGGTTGGTCAGATACGCAGTATTTT. The encoded protein is CASSLMGGWSDTQYF. J is TRBJ2-3 and V is TRBV5-6; D uncertain. The CDR3 runs to 15 residues. The germline gives CDR1 SGHDT, CDR2 YYEEEE. V gave up 1 base and J gave up 4 bases, with 13 bases separating them.

The genes are TRBV7-2 and TRBJ1-1; D is ambiguous. With 6 bases removed from V and 6 bases from J, the gap between germline ends came to 20 bases. This CDR3 has 15 residues. Germline V gene sequence: CDR1 SGHTA, CDR2 FQGNSA. The CDR3 loop reads CASRIGGFLGPEAFF. In DNA form, the CDR3 reads TGTGCCAGCAGAATAGGAGGGTTCCTCGGGCCTGAAGCTTTCTTT.

This chain connects TRBV5-8 to TRBJ1-1, with 7 bases aligning to TRBD1. The CDR3 consists of 17 residues. Germline assignment: CDR1 SGHTS and CDR2 YDEGEE. V trimming: 2 bases; J trimming: 5 bases; junction bases outside the gene matches: 15. DNA for the CDR3: TGTGCCAGCAGCTTAGGAACGGGAGGGGGCCCTAGAACTGAAGCTTTCTTT. It is translated as CASSLGTGGGPRTEAFF.

The gene calls are TRBV7-2 and TRBJ1-6; no firm D call. The germline gives CDR1 SGHTA, CDR2 FQGNSA. There are 16 residues in the CDR3. V lost 3 bases to trimming and J lost 0 bases, with 9 bases between them. In DNA, the CDR3 is TGTGCCAGCAGCTTTTCTGGCAACTCCTATAATTCACCCCTCCACTTT. It codes for CASSFSGNSYNSPLHF.

This rearrangement joins TRBV5-4 to TRBJ2-3, with D possibly being TRBD1 (6 bases). This CDR3 comprises 14 residues. Germline CDR1 reads SGHNT; CDR2 reads YYREEE (reference sequence). V was shortened by 1 base and J by 2 bases, with 8 bases between the two germline ends. The CDR3 reads CASSLTGFTDTQYF. The CDR3 DNA is TGTGCCAGCAGCTTGACAGGGTTCACAGATACGCAGTATTTT.

In its sample, this clone was seen a few times. V and J are TRBV4-2 and TRBJ1-6, with D maybe TRBD1 (5 bases). Trimming took 6 bases from V and 7 from J, leaving 13 bases between them. The CDR3 is 14 residues long. The germline CDR1 and CDR2 sequences are LGHNA and YNFKEQ. CDR3 nucleotide sequence: TGTGCCAGCAGTCCCGATACAGGAAATTCACCCCTCCACTTT. It codes for CASSPDTGNSPLHF.

The CDR3 here is CASSGGLALSTDTQYF. The CDR3 DNA reads TGTGCCAGCAGCGGTGGACTAGCGCTTAGCACAGATACGCAGTATTTT. The chain uses TRBV7-9 and TRBJ2-3; 9 bases agree with TRBD2. Trimming cost V 5 bases and J 0 bases; bases outside gene matches: 6. Germline V gene lookup returns CDR1 SEHNR and CDR2 FQNEAQ (reference sequence). CDR3 length equals 16 residues.

The chain combines TRBV19 with TRBJ1-1, with TRBD1 identical over 7 bases. The germline V gene encodes CDR1 LNHDA and CDR2 SQIVND (reference sequence). This CDR3 is built from 14 residues. V dropped 5 bases and J dropped 3; count of bases not matched to a gene: 6. The CDR3 here is CASSSLRGHTEAFF. CDR3 DNA: TGTGCCAGTAGTTCACTGAGGGGGCACACTGAAGCTTTCTTT.

In its sample, this clone was seen a few times. This rearrangement joins TRBV20-1 to TRBJ1-2; 9 bases are shared with TRBD1. Germline assignment: CDR1 DFQATT and CDR2 SNEGSKA (reference sequence). The CDR3 has 11 residues. Germline trimming cut 5 bases from V and 9 bases from J; bases unmatched to any gene: 4. The CDR3 nucleotides read TGCAGTGCTCCGGGACAGGGAAGCTACACCTTC. Amino acid sequence: CSAPGQGSYTF.

The chain employs TRBV4-3 and TRBJ1-1; 9 nucleotides agree with TRBD1. The V gene's germline CDR1 is LGHNA and CDR2 YSLEER. The CDR3 sequence is 15 residues long. With V trimmed by 0 bases and J by 10 bases, 9 bases remained unmatched. The CDR3 nucleotides are TGCGCCAGCAGCCAAGACCACCGAGACAGGGGGATAGCTTTCTTT. Translating gives CASSQDHRDRGIAFF.

The chain employs TRBV10-3 and TRBJ1-5; unclear D gene. CDR3 length equals 14 residues. CDR1 is ENHRY and CDR2 is SYGVKD in the germline V gene. V lost 3 bases and J lost 11, with 17 bases in between. CDR3 protein: CAISDPPTVVTQHF. CDR3 sequence (DNA): TGTGCCATCAGTGACCCCCCCACAGTCGTCACCCAGCATTTT.

This sequence joins TRBV28 and TRBJ1-2; D not certain. V was pared by 10 bases and J by 2 bases, with 5 bases between. This CDR3 region has 10 residues. In germline, CDR1 is MDHEN, CDR2 SYDVKM. CDR3: CATQNYGYTF. The CDR3 nucleotides are TGTGCCACCCAGAACTATGGCTACACCTTC.